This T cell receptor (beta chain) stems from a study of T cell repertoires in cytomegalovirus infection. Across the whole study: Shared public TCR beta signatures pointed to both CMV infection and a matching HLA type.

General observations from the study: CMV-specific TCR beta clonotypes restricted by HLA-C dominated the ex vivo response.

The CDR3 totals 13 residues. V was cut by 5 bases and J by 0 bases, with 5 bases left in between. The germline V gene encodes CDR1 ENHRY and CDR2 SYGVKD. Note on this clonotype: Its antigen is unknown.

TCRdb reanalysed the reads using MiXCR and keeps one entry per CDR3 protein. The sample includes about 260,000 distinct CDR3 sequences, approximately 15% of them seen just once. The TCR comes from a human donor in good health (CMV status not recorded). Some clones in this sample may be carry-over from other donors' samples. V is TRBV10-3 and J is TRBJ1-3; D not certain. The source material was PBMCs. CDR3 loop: CAISLSSGNTIYF. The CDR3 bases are TGTGCCATCAGTCTCAGCTCTGGAAACACCATATATTTT.